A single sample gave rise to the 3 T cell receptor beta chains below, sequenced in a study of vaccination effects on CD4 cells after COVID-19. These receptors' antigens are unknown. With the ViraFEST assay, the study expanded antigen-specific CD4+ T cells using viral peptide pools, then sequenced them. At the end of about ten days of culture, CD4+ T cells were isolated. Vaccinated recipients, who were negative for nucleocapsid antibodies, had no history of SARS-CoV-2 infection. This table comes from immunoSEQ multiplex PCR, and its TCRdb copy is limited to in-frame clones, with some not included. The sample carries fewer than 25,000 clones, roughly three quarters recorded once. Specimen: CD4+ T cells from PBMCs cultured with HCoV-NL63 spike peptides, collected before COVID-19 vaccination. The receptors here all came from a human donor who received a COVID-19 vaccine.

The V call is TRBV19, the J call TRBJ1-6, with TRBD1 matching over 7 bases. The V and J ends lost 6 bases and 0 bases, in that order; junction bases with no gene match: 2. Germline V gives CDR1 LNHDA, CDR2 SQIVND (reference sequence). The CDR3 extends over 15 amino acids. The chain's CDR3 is CASRTGSSYNSPLHF. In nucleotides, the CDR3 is TGTGCCAGTAGGACAGGGAGCTCCTATAATTCACCCCTCCACTTT. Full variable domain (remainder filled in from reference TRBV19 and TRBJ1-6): DGGITQSPKYLFRKEGQNVTLSCEQNLNHDAMYWYRQDPGQGLRLIYYSQIVNDFQKGDIAEGYSVSREKKESFPLTVTSAQKNPTAFYLCASRTGSSYNSPLHFGNGTRLTVT.

Written as DNA, the CDR3 is TGTGCCAGCAGTTTATCTTTTTCCCGGGACGAGCAGTACTTC. Its protein is CASSLSFSRDEQYF. The chain carries TRBV27 and TRBJ2-7; D is uncertain. Germline CDR1 and CDR2: MNHEY and SMNVEV (reference sequence). V lost 0 bases to trimming and J lost 5 bases, with 11 bases between them. This CDR3 contains 14 residues.

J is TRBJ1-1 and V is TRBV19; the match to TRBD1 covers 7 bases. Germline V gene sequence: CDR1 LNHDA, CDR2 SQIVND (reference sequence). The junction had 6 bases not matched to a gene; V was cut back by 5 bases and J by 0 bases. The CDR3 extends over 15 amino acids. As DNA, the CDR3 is TGTGCCAGTAGTCCCGCGGACAGGTTGAACACTGAAGCTTTCTTT. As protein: CASSPADRLNTEAFF.